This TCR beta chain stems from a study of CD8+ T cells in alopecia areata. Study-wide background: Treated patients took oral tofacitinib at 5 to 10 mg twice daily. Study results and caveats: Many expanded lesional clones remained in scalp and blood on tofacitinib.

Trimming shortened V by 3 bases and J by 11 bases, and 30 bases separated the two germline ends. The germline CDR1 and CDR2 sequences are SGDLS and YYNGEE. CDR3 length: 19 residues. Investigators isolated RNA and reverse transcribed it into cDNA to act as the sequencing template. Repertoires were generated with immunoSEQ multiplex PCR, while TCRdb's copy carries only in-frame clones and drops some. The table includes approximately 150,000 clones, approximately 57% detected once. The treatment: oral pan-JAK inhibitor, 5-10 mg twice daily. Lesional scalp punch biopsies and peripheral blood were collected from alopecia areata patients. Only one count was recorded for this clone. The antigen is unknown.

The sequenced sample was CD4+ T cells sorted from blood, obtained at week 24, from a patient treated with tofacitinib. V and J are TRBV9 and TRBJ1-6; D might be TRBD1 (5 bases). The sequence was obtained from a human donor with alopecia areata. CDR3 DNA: TGTGCCAGCAGCGGAGCTATTAGCCCCGGCAGGGTCGTGGTGGCACCCCTCCACTTT. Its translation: CASSGAISPGRVVVAPLHF.